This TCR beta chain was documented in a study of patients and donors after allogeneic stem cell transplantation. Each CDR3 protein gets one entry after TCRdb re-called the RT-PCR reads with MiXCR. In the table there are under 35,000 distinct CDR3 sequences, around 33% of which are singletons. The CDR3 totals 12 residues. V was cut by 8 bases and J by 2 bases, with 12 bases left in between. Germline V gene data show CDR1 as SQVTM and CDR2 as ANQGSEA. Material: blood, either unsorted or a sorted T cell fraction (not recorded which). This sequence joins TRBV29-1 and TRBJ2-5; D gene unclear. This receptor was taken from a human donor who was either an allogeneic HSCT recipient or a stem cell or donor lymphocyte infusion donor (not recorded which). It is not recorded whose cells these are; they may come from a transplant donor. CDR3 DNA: TGCAGCACGACCCCGTGGCAAGAGACCCAGTACTTC. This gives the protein CSTTPWQETQYF.